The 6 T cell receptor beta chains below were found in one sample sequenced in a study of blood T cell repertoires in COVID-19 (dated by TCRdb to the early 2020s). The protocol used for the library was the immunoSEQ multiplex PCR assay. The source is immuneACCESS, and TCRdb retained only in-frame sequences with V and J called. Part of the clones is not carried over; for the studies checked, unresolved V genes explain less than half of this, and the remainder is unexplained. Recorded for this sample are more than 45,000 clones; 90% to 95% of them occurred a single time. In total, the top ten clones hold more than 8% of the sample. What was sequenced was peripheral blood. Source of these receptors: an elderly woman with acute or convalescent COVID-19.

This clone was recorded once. CDR3 sequence: CASSLAVGRPSQETQYF. The DNA of the CDR3 is TGCGCCAGCAGCTTGGCGGTGGGCAGGCCCAGCCAAGAGACCCAGTACTTC. The rearrangement joins TRBV5-1 to TRBJ2-5; D unclear. The CDR3 has 17 amino acids. Germline V CDR1 and CDR2: SGHRS, YFSETQ. The V gene lost 0 bases and the J gene lost 1 base, with 16 bases spanning the gap.

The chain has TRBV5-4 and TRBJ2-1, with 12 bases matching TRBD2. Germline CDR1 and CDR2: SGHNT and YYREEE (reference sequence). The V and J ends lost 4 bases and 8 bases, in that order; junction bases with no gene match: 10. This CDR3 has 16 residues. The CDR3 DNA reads TGTGCCAGCAGCGCCGGGACTAGCGGGCGGAGCGATGAGCAGTTCTTC. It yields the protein CASSAGTSGRSDEQFF.

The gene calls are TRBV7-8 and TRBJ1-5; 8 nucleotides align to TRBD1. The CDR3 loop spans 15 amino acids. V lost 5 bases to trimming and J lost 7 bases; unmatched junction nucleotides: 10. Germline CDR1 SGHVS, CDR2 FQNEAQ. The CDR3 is CASSPDRDVWQPQHF. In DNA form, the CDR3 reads TGTGCCAGCAGCCCGGACAGGGACGTCTGGCAGCCCCAGCATTTT.

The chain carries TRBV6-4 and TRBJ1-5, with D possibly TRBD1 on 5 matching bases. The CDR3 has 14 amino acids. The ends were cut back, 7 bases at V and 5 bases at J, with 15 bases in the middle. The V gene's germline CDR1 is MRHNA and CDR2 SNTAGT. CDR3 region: CASTSDSSDQPQHF. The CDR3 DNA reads TGTGCCAGCACATCAGACAGCTCGGATCAGCCCCAGCATTTT.

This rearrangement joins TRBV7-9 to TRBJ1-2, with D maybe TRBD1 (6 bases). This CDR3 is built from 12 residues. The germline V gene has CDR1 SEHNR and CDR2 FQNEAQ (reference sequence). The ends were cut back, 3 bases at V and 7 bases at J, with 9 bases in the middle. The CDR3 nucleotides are TGTGCCAGCAGCTTTAACAGGGTTGGCTACACCTTC. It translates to CASSFNRVGYTF. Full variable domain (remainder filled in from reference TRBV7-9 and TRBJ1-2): DTGVSQNPRHKITKRGQNVTFRCDPISEHNRLYWYRQTLGQGPEFLTYFQNEAQLEKSRLLSDRFSAERPKGSFSTLEIQRTEQGDSAMYLCASSFNRVGYTFGSGTRLTVV.

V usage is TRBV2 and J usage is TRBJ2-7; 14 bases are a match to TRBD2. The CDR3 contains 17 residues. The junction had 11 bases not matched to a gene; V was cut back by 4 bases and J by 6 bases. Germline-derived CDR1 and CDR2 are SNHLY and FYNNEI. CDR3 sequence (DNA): TGTGCCAGCAGTGGAGACCCCGGGACTAGCGGGAGTTCCGAGCAGTACTTC. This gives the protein CASSGDPGTSGSSEQYF.